A selection of T cell receptor beta chains follows, all from one sample in a study of Tregs in tolerant kidney transplant recipients. The data were produced by immunoSEQ multiplex PCR, yet TCRdb's version contains in-frame clones alone and is incomplete. This table has fewer than 95,000 clones, over 85% appearing once. Here the sequenced sample was CD4+ T cells from blood (PBMCs), taken 12 months after the transplant. Receptors originate from a human patient who received a combined kidney and bone marrow transplant. Some T cells may be provided by the graft donor. The CDR3 runs from the conserved cysteine through the conserved F or W. Rows give clone size only sometimes, using once, few, many, or a class for an expanded clone.

V | size | CDR3
TRBV29-1 | NA | CSVGQSSYNEQFF
TRBV5-6 | few | CASSGSGGNTEAFF
TRBV6-5 | NA | CASRGQGAYNEQFF
TRBV4-3 | NA | CASSSGRSEQFF
TRBV7-2 | NA | CASSLMGQSLVNEKLFF
TRBV6-5 | NA | CASRTGEGEQFF
TRBV19 | NA | CASSIPPRDRGIGLRYGYTF
TRBV5-1 | NA | CASSPSSGEGRNTQYF
TRBV5-4 | once | CASSNVRGTSVNIQYF
TRBV28 | NA | CASSFSVSGANVLTF
TRBV19 | few | CASRLQGSEAFF
TRBV18 | once | CASSPLPLTLFYEQYF
TRBV20-1 | NA | CSASADRGLHF
TRBV5-6 | NA | CASSLDSRYEQYF
TRBV6-5 | NA | CASSYALRYGYTF
TRBV9 | NA | CASSEGTTSLYEQYF
TRBV9 | NA | CASSTGDEQYF
TRBV27 | NA | CASSLKQGLGGYTF
TRBV5-3 | medium-sized | CAIGVDRVRNQPQHF
TRBV6-6 | NA | CASRQRQETEAFF
TRBV19 | NA | CASGGQGAAKNIQYF
TRBV7-7 | NA | CASSLSGFYSSYNEQFF
TRBV11-2 | NA | CASSLARRPTGRETQYF
TRBV27 | NA | CASSFRVSYNEQFF
TRBV7-2 | once | CASSLEGQGFSPLHF
TRBV7-6 | NA | CASSLWGTYMNTEAFF
TRBV29-1 | NA | CSAEEGGRTEAFF
TRBV18 | NA | CASSDSTGQGAEQYF
TRBV10-3 | NA | CAISESSSALHF
TRBV11-2 | NA | CASSLGRLAGISSYEQYF
TRBV2 | NA | CASSLRGAGNSPLHF
TRBV6-6 | NA | CASGSGSGYTF
TRBV27 | NA | CASSNRDRGRYTGELFF
TRBV18 | NA | CASSRGTGEAQPQHF
TRBV30 | NA | CAWRGGVHYGYTF
TRBV10-3 | NA | CAIQGGFIDEQYF
TRBV11-1 | NA | CASSLGGRNTEAFF
TRBV7-7 | NA | CASSLSAGELFF
TRBV27 | NA | CASSLLGQGSYEQYF
TRBV7-7 | NA | CASSLEVASGGETQYF
TRBV10-3 | few | CAISVQGYGYTF
TRBV5-1 | NA | CASSFGTNIYNEQFF